Shown below are 30 T cell receptor beta chains from a single sample sequenced in a study of T cells in severe cutaneous drug reactions. TCR subtype-specific primers in iRepertoire multiplex PCR prepared libraries for bulk and single-cell sequencing. From the multiplex PCR reads, TCRdb lists one entry per CDR3 protein and no DNA. The sample totals a few thousand distinct CDR3 sequences. The patients sequenced had a carbamazepine-induced Stevens-Johnson syndrome or toxic epidermal necrolysis reaction. The specimen sequenced was PBMCs. The source is a human donor with Stevens-Johnson syndrome, a severe cutaneous drug reaction.

The chain uses TRBV20-1 and TRBJ2-6. Germline V gene sequence: CDR1 DFQATT, CDR2 SNEGSKA (reference sequence). This CDR3 is 14 amino acids long. The CDR3 region is CSARAESGANVLTF.

The chain recombines TRBV28 with TRBJ1-2; TCRdb's assignment of TRBD1 cannot be checked, as there is no DNA. Germline loops: CDR1 MDHEN, CDR2 SYDVKM. CDR3 length equals 14 residues. The CDR3 sequence is CASSGGAVDYGYTF.

This clonotype is deemed medium-sized by its frequency. The CDR3 sequence is CASSVGLAGGHEQFF. This chain links TRBV9 with TRBJ2-1; absent DNA, TCRdb's TRBD2 call cannot be checked. Germline CDR1 reads SGDLS; CDR2 reads YYNGEE. The CDR3 runs to 15 residues.

This chain uses TRBV16 with TRBJ2-1; TCRdb's D gene call, TRBD1, goes unchecked for lack of DNA. CDR1 and CDR2 (germline): KGHSY, FQNENV. The CDR3 covers 13 residues. The CDR3 reads CASSLQGANEQFF.

J is TRBJ2-7 and V is TRBV6-1; as DNA is missing, the TRBD2 call by TCRdb cannot be tested. CDR3 length: 15 amino acids. From germline, CDR1 is MNHNS and CDR2 SASEGT. The CDR3 loop is CASKALASGPYEQYF.

The rearrangement uses TRBV12-3 or TRBV12-4 and TRBJ2-7; no DNA is available, so the TRBD1 call from TCRdb remains unchecked. The CDR3 totals 14 residues. CDR3 sequence reads: CASSPDRSPYEQYF.

The V call is TRBV7-9, the J call TRBJ2-4; TCRdb lists TRBD1, though no DNA is available to test this call. CDR1 and CDR2 from the germline V gene are SEHNR and FQNEAQ (reference sequence). The CDR3 runs 14 residues. The CDR3 is CASSSQGDRNIQYF.

The gene calls are TRBV7-9 and TRBJ2-4. The CDR3 runs 17 residues. Germline V gene sequence: CDR1 SEHNR, CDR2 FQNEAQ (reference sequence). The CDR3 sequence is CASSPSQTDLAKNIQYF.

The J gene is TRBJ2-7, the V gene TRBV28; TCRdb picks TRBD2, but there is no DNA to check that call. Germline-derived CDR1 and CDR2 are MDHEN and SYDVKM. The CDR3 spans 14 residues. CDR3 sequence reads: CASSVRLAPYEQYF.

This clonotype is labeled medium-sized based on frequency. The chain couples TRBV6-5 to TRBJ2-1; TCRdb selects TRBD1, and the lack of DNA leaves this call unchecked. The CDR3 runs 15 residues. Germline V gives CDR1 MNHEY, CDR2 SVGAGI. This chain's CDR3 is CASGEQGDPYNEQFF.

The chain employs TRBV18 and TRBJ2-6; checking the TCRdb D call of TRBD2 is not possible without DNA. This CDR3 spans 18 amino acids. Germline CDR1 reads KGHSH; CDR2 reads LQKENI. CDR3: CASSPIAGGYSGANVLTF.

This chain connects TRBV14 to TRBJ1-2; TCRdb's D gene call, TRBD1, goes unchecked for lack of DNA. CDR3 size: 15 residues. Germline CDR1 reads SGHDN; CDR2 reads FVKESK. The CDR3 spells CASSQGAALGRGYTF.

The rearrangement joins TRBV28 to TRBJ2-5; lacking DNA, the TRBD1 call made by TCRdb goes unchecked. CDR1 is MDHEN, CDR2 SYDVKM, per germline. The CDR3 length is 14 residues. This CDR3 is CASSSGQGDETQYF.

The chain links TRBV3-1 to TRBJ2-3; the TCRdb D gene call, TRBD2, has no DNA to confirm it. Germline V gene data show CDR1 as LGHDT and CDR2 as YNNKEL (reference sequence). This CDR3 region has 14 residues. CDR3 sequence reads: CASSQAKGLPAQYF.

This chain uses TRBV5-1 with TRBJ1-2. The CDR3 covers 14 residues. CDR1 SGHRS and CDR2 YFSETQ come from the germline V gene. The CDR3 loop is CASSLDSGIYGYTF. The whole variable domain, remainder taken from reference TRBV5-1 and TRBJ1-2, is KAGVTQTPRYLIKTRGQQVTLSCSPISGHRSVSWYQQTPGQGLQFLFEYFSETQRNKGNFPGRFSGRQFSNSRSEMNVSTLELGDSALYLCASSLDSGIYGYTFGSGTRLTVV.

The genes are TRBV12-5 and TRBJ2-2; the TCRdb call, TRBD1, lacks DNA for checking. The CDR3 sequence is 15 residues long. The germline V gene encodes CDR1 LGHNT and CDR2 FRNRAP. The CDR3 protein is CASGLDRGLAGELFF.

The chain has TRBV19 and TRBJ1-6. The CDR3 loop spans 13 amino acids. The germline CDR1 and CDR2 sequences are LNHDA and SQIVND (reference sequence). The chain's CDR3 is CASTNQYNSPLHF.

This clonotype shows up as medium-sized by frequency. The chain is built from TRBV9 and TRBJ2-6; TCRdb indicates TRBD1, and absent DNA this call remains unverified. From germline, CDR1 is SGDLS and CDR2 YYNGEE. The CDR3 length is 17 residues. CDR3: CASSVGGRGLGANVLTF.

V is TRBV27 and J is TRBJ1-5. Germline CDR1 is MNHEY and CDR2 is SMNVEV (reference sequence). This CDR3 spans 15 amino acids. The CDR3 loop is CASSLYGYSNQPQHF.

The chain is built from TRBV12-5 and TRBJ2-3. Germline assignment: CDR1 LGHNT and CDR2 FRNRAP. This CDR3 comprises 12 residues. CDR3 loop: CASGFLADTQYF.

This sequence joins TRBV27 and TRBJ1-5. Per germline, CDR1 MNHEY and CDR2 SMNVEV (reference sequence). The CDR3 covers 15 residues. The CDR3 reads CASSFLGNRNQPQHF.

The chain employs TRBV4-2 and TRBJ2-7; TCRdb outputs TRBD2, but without DNA this stays unchecked. From germline, CDR1 is LGHNA and CDR2 YNFKEQ. The CDR3 loop spans 18 amino acids. CDR3 sequence: CASSHATSGRTRSYEQYF.

This clonotype registers medium-sized by frequency. The chain links TRBV9 to TRBJ2-5; TCRdb outputs TRBD2, but without DNA this stays unchecked. The germline V gene has CDR1 SGDLS and CDR2 YYNGEE. This CDR3 is 15 amino acids long. CDR3 residues: CASSVGIEREGAQYF.

This clonotype is medium-sized (0.01 to 0.1%) by frequency. The rearrangement uses TRBV6-5 and TRBJ2-7; TCRdb returns TRBD2, unconfirmable since there is no DNA. Germline CDR1 is MNHEY and CDR2 is SVGAGI. The CDR3 loop spans 14 amino acids. CDR3 residues: CASSYGGRVYEQYF.

According to its frequency, this clonotype is medium-sized. The chain recombines TRBV2 with TRBJ2-1. The V gene's germline CDR1 is SNHLY and CDR2 FYNNEI. The CDR3 extends over 11 amino acids. The chain's CDR3 is CASSDFIEQFF.

The V call is TRBV5-6, the J call TRBJ1-2. Germline CDR1 reads SGHDT; CDR2 reads YYEEEE. The CDR3 spans 14 residues. The CDR3 loop reads CASSATTGNYGYTF.

V gene TRBV12-3 or TRBV12-4 combines with J gene TRBJ2-1; TCRdb's D call of TRBD2 is untestable without DNA. This CDR3 contains 14 residues. CDR3 amino acids: CASTAGGLYNEQFF.

CDR3 region: CSARGSGANYGYTF. The V and J genes are TRBV20-1 and TRBJ1-2. The CDR3 runs 14 residues. Per germline, CDR1 DFQATT and CDR2 SNEGSKA (reference sequence).

This clonotype is deemed medium-sized by its frequency. The chain is built from TRBV10-3 and TRBJ2-5; TCRdb returns TRBD1, unconfirmable since there is no DNA. The CDR3 sequence is 12 residues long. The germline V gene has CDR1 ENHRY and CDR2 SYGVKD. CDR3 in amino acids: CAINQPGETQYF.

The J gene is TRBJ2-7, the V gene TRBV4-2; with no DNA, the TCRdb D assignment of TRBD1 cannot be verified. CDR3 length: 15 amino acids. The germline V gene encodes CDR1 LGHNA and CDR2 YNFKEQ. The CDR3 here is CASSLGQGAQDEQYF.